This TCR beta chain was captured by sequencing in a study of CD8+CD57+ T cells in acquired aplastic anemia. General study points: About 30 CD8+ CDR3 sequences occurred in both the patients and the controls.

Profiling of TCR beta VDJ combinations and CDR3 sequences used genomic DNA as template. Each CDR3 protein is one row after TCRdb ran MiXCR on the reads. The sample yields more than 200,000 distinct CDR3 sequences, under 55% seen once. Germline loops: CDR1 LGHNA, CDR2 YNFKEQ. The CDR3 is made up of 16 amino acids. On this clonotype: Antigen unknown. Relative to the germline gene, one junction end is altered; a read error may explain this.

Patients who underwent sequencing had shown CD8+CD57+ cell expansion by flow cytometry. Sequencing was performed on sorted CD4+, CD8+, or CD8+CD57+ T cells (not recorded which) from PBMCs. The rearrangement joins TRBV4-2 to TRBJ2-5, with 9 bases matching TRBD1. This TCR came from a human donor with aplastic anemia. The DNA of the CDR3 is TGTGCCAGCAGCCAAGATCCGGGACAGGGTCTCGAGACCCCGTACTTC. It translates to CASSQDPGQGLETPYF.